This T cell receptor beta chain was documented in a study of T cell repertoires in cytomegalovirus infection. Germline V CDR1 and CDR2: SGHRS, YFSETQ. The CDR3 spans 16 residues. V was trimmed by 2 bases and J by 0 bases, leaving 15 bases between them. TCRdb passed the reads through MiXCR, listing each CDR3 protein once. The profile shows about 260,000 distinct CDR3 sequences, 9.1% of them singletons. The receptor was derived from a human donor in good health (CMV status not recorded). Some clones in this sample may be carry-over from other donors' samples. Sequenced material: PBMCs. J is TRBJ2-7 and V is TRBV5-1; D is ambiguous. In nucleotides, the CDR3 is TGCGCCAGCAGCTTCCTCGGCGGTAAGAGCTCCTACGAGCAGTACTTC. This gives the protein CASSFLGGKSSYEQYF.